This TCR beta chain was identified during a study of blood T cell repertoires in COVID-19. Sequencing was performed with immunoSEQ multiplex PCR; in TCRdb, only in-frame clones are kept and a portion is missing. The top ten clones hold 2.5% to 3% of a sample with roughly 200,000 clones, around 78% of them seen once. In germline, CDR1 is MGHRA, CDR2 YSYEKL. The CDR3 runs to 14 residues. V lost 2 bases, J lost 2 bases, and 10 bases lay in between. The chain combines TRBV4-1 with TRBJ2-7; D is ambiguous. The sample was peripheral blood. The sequence was collected from a woman of 80 years or more with active or convalescent COVID-19. CDR3 sequence: CASSQFMGPYEQYF. CDR3 coding DNA: TGCGCCAGCAGCCAATTTATGGGCCCCTACGAGCAGTACTTC.